Included here is one T cell receptor beta chain sequence, with context. The entry originates in a study of long-term antiretroviral therapy in people with HIV. V trimming: 5 bases; J trimming: 6 bases; junction bases outside the gene matches: 10. CDR1 and CDR2 (germline): SGHVS, FQNEAQ. The CDR3 runs 16 residues. At survey level, the immunoSEQ assay was run in its v3.0 version. Assay used: immunoSEQ multiplex PCR; TCRdb lists only in-frame clones, some missing. The table lists over 15,000 clones, 76% of them singletons. Sequenced material: unsorted PBMCs, taken approximately 2.5 years before starting antiretroviral therapy. V gene TRBV7-8 combines with J gene TRBJ1-5; 10 bases fit TRBD1. The TCR originated in a woman between 50 and 59 years old with HIV. The CDR3 nucleotides read TGTGCCAGCAGCGAAGGGGACAGGGGCGGGCGTCAGCCCCAGCATTTT. Its protein product is CASSEGDRGGRQPQHF.